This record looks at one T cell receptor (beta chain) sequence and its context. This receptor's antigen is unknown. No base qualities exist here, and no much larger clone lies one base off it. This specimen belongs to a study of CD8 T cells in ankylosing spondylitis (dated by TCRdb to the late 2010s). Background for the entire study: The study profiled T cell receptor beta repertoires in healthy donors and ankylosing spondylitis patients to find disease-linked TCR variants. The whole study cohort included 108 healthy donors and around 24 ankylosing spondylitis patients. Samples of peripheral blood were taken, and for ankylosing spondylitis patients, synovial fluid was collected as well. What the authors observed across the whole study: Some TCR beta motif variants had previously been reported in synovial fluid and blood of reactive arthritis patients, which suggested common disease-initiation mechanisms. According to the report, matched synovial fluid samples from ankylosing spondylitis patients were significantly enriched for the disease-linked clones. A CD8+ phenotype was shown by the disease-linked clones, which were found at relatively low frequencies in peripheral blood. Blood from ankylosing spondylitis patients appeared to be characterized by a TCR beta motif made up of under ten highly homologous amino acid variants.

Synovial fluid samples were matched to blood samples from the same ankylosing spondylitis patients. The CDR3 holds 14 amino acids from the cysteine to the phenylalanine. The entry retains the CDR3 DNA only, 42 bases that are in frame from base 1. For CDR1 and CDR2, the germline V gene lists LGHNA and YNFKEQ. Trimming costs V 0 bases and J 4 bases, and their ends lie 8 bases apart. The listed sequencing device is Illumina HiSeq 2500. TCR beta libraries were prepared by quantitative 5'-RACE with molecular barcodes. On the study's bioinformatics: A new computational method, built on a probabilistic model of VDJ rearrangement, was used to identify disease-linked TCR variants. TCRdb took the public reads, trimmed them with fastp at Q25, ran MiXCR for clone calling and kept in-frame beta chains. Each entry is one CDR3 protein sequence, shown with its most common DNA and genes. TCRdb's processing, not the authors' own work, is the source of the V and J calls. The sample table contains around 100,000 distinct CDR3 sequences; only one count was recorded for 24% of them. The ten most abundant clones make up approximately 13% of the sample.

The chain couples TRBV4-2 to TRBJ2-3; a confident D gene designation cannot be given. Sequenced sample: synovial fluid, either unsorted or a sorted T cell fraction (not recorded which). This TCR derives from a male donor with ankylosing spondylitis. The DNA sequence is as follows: TGTGCCAGCAGCCAAGAGGCCAGGCCAGATACGCAGTATTTT. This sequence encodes CASSQEARPDTQYF.